This is a list of T cell receptor beta chains from one sample in a study of response to subunit inactivated influenza vaccine. TCRdb reprocessed the RT-PCR reads via MiXCR and lists one record per CDR3 protein. Here the sample spans around 790,000 distinct CDR3 sequences, 21% being singletons. The specimen comprised PBMCs from blood, sampled 5 days after vaccination. These receptors were collected from a man aged 50-59 years who received an inactivated influenza vaccine. The CDR3 runs from the conserved cysteine through the conserved F or W. The D gene is left open where the match is weak. Rows may omit the clone size; those that give it use once, few, many or a size class.

TRBJ1-5	TRBV2	.	TRBD1	TGTGCCAGCAGCGCGACAGGGAGCAATCAGCCCCAGCATTTT	CASSATGSNQPQHF
TRBJ1-6	TRBV10-3	.	.	TGTGCCATCAGTGAGTCGGGGGAAGCTCGGGGAGGTTCACCCCTCCACTTT	CAISESGEARGGSPLHF
TRBJ2-2	TRBV9	few	TRBD2	TGTGCCAGCAGCGTACGGGGGGACCCGAACACCGGGGAGCTGTTTTTT	CASSVRGDPNTGELFF
TRBJ2-1	TRBV5-6	.	TRBD1	TGTGCCAGCAGCTTGGAGTGGACAGGGGCTAACAATGAGCAGTTCTTC	CASSLEWTGANNEQFF
TRBJ2-7	TRBV28	.	.	TGTGCCAGCAACGCCCGCCACGAGCAGTACTTC	CASNARHEQYF
TRBJ2-2	TRBV27	few	TRBD2	TGTGCCAGCAGTTTACTCCTAGCGGGAGATGCGAACACCGGGGAGCTGTTTTTT	CASSLLLAGDANTGELFF
TRBJ2-3	TRBV11-2	.	.	TGTGCCAGCAGCCCAGGGACTCTTACGGAAACAGATACGCAGTATTTT	CASSPGTLTETDTQYF
TRBJ1-6	TRBV5-1	few	.	TGCGCCAGCAGCTTGGCCGGCAACTATAATTCACCCCTCCACTTT	CASSLAGNYNSPLHF
TRBJ2-7	TRBV7-6	.	TRBD1	TGTGCCAGCAGCCCCGGGACAGGTTCCATGGGGGCCTACGAGCAGTACTTC	CASSPGTGSMGAYEQYF
TRBJ2-1	TRBV4-2	few	TRBD2	TGTGCCAGCAGCCAACGGGGATTTAGCGGGGGGGCCTCTTACAATGAGCAGTTCTTC	CASSQRGFSGGASYNEQFF
TRBJ1-2	TRBV3-1	.	.	TGTGCCAGCAGCCAAGGTAGGCGTGGCTACACCTTC	CASSQGRRGYTF
TRBJ2-7	TRBV27	.	.	TGTGCCAGCAGAGGGACCCTGGTCCACTACGAGCAGTACTTC	CASRGTLVHYEQYF
TRBJ2-2	TRBV4-2	.	.	TGTGCCAGCAGCCAATCCTACAACACCGGGGAGCTGTTTTTT	CASSQSYNTGELFF
TRBJ2-3	TRBV3-1	few	TRBD2	TGTGCCAGCAGCCGAGTAGCGGGAACAGATACGCAGTATTTT	CASSRVAGTDTQYF
TRBJ2-1	TRBV2	few	TRBD2	TGTGCCAGCAGGGAAGCGGGAGTATATAATGAGCAGTTCTTC	CASREAGVYNEQFF
TRBJ2-1	TRBV6-2/TRBV6-3	few	TRBD2	TGTGCCAGCAGTTACTCGCGAGCTAGCGGGATGACTGAGCAGTTCTTC	CASSYSRASGMTEQFF